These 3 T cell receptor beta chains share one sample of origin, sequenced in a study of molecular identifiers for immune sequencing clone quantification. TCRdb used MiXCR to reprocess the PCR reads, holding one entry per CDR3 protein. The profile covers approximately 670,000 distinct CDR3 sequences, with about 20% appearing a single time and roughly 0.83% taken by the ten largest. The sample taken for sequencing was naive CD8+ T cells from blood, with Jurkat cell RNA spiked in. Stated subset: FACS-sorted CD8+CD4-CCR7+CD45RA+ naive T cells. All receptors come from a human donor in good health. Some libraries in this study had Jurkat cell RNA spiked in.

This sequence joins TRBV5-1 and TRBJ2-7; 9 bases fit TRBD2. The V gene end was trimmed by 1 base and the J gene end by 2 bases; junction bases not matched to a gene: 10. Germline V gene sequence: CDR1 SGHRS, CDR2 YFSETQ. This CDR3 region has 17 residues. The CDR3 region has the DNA TGCGCCAGCAGCTTGAGTTCCTCTAGCGGGAACACCTACGAGCAGTACTTC. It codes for CASSLSSSSGNTYEQYF.

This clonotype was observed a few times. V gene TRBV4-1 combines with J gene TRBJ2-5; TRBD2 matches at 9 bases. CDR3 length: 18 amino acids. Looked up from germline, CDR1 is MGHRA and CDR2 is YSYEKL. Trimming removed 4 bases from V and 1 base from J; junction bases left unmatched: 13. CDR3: CASSPSVGQRGAQETQYF. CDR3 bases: TGCGCCAGCAGCCCCTCCGTGGGTCAGCGGGGGGCCCAAGAGACCCAGTACTTC.

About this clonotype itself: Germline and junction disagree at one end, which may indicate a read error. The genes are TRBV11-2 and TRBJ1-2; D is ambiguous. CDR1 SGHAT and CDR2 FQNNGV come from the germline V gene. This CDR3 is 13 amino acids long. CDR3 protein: CASRKDTGYGHTF. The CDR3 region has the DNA TGTGCCAGCAGAAAAGACACCGGCTATGGCCACACCTTC.